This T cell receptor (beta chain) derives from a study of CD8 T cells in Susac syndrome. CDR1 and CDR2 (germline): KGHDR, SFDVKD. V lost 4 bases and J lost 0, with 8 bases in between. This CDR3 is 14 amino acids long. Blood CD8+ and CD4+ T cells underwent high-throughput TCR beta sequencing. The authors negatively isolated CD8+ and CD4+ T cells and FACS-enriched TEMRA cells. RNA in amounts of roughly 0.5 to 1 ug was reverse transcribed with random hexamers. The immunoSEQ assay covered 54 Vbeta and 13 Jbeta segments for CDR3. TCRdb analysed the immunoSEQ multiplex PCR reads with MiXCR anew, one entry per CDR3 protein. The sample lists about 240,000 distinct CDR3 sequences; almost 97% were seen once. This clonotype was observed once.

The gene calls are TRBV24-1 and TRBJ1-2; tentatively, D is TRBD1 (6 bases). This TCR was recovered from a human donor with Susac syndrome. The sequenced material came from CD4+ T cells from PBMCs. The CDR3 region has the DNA TGTGCCACCAGTGACTGGGACACTAACTATGGCTACACCTTC. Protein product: CATSDWDTNYGYTF.